This T cell receptor (beta chain) came from a study of blood T cell repertoires in COVID-19. Study at large: Samples came from the United States, Italy and Spain, spanning acute and convalescent COVID-19. PBMCs, B-cell-depleted T cells, or T cells provided the cDNA or gDNA that made up the material.

Trimming at V came to 5 bases and at J to 3 bases, leaving 4 bases not matched to a gene. This CDR3 region has 14 residues. Germline values: CDR1 LNHDA, CDR2 SQIVND (reference sequence). Clones were sequenced by immunoSEQ multiplex PCR, and TCRdb holds only the in-frame ones, with some missing. There are about 210,000 clones in the sample; 92% occur only once, and 1.2% lies in the top ten. The J gene is TRBJ2-7, the V gene TRBV19, with TRBD1 matching 10 bases. Source material: peripheral blood. The source is a man under 40 with acute or convalescent COVID-19. The CDR3 DNA is TGTGCCAGTAGTTTGGGACAGGGGATCTACGAGCAGTACTTC. This codes for CASSLGQGIYEQYF.